This entry lists 20 T cell receptor beta chains sequenced from one sample in a study of blood T cell repertoires in COVID-19. The protocol was immunoSEQ multiplex PCR, while the TCRdb copy is restricted to in-frame clones and leaves out a portion. The table lists fewer than 300,000 clones, approximately 90% of them singletons. The sample was PBMCs or T cells enriched from blood (not recorded which). These TCRs come from a woman aged 25 to 39 who had recovered from COVID-19.

The V call is TRBV5-1, the J call TRBJ2-7; no reliable D call. The CDR3 sequence is 13 residues long. The V and J ends lost 0 bases and 7 bases respectively, with 11 bases between them. Germline V CDR1 and CDR2: SGHRS, YFSETQ. Here the CDR3 DNA reads TGCGCCAGCAGCTTGGCCGGTGAGTGGGAGCAGTACTTC. Protein: CASSLAGEWEQYF.

The gene calls are TRBV5-1 and TRBJ2-2, with a possible D match to TRBD1 (6 bases). CDR3 size: 15 residues. V lost 1 base and J 4 bases, leaving 11 bases between the germline ends. The V gene's germline CDR1 is SGHRS and CDR2 YFSETQ. CDR3 nucleotides: TGCGCCAGCAGCTTGTGGCAGGGGACCACCGGGGAGCTGTTTTTT. Translated: CASSLWQGTTGELFF.

This chain links TRBV30 with TRBJ2-7, with 8 bases that match TRBD1. V was pared by 1 base and J by 4 bases, with 3 bases of the junction left unmatched. The germline CDR1 and CDR2 sequences are GTSNPN and SVGIG (reference sequence). The CDR3 length is 13 residues. The DNA of the CDR3 is TGTGCCTGGAGTGGCACAGGGGGATACGAGCAGTACTTC. As protein: CAWSGTGGYEQYF.

This sequence joins TRBV24-1 and TRBJ2-7; D perhaps matches TRBD2 (6 bases). The CDR3 loop spans 14 amino acids. The V end was cut by 4 bases, the J end by 0 bases, with 9 bases between. The V gene's germline CDR1 is KGHDR and CDR2 SFDVKD. The CDR3 nucleotides read TGTGCCACCAGTGAGGGCGGGAACTCCTACGAGCAGTACTTC. It codes for CATSEGGNSYEQYF.

This sequence joins TRBV30 and TRBJ1-2, with D perhaps TRBD1 (6 bases). The CDR3 is made up of 14 amino acids. Trimming left V 3 bases short and J 3 bases short, with 14 bases between. Germline-derived CDR1 and CDR2 are GTSNPN and SVGIG (reference sequence). The CDR3 DNA follows: TGTGCCTGGAGGAACAGGGTTCGCGACTATGGCTACACCTTC. This sequence encodes CAWRNRVRDYGYTF.

The chain is built from TRBV28 and TRBJ1-2; D not resolved. Per the germline V gene, CDR1 is MDHEN and CDR2 is SYDVKM. Trimming removed 2 bases at V and 6 bases at J, with 16 bases between. The CDR3 covers 15 residues. CDR3 coding DNA: TGTGCCAGCAGTTTAATAGGCAGGTCTTTGGATGGCTACACCTTC. Protein product: CASSLIGRSLDGYTF.

This rearrangement joins TRBV5-4 to TRBJ2-2; TRBD1 matches at 7 bases. Germline assignment: CDR1 SGHNT and CDR2 YYREEE (reference sequence). The CDR3 extends over 15 amino acids. With V trimmed by 4 bases and J by 1 base, 4 bases remained unmatched. The CDR3 spells CASSPTGRNTGELFF. CDR3 sequence (DNA): TGTGCCAGCAGCCCGACAGGGAGGAACACCGGGGAGCTGTTTTTT.

The chain uses TRBV10-1 and TRBJ2-2; D uncertain. Trimming stripped 0 bases from V and 5 bases from J, with 7 bases between. Germline V gene lookup returns CDR1 WNHNN and CDR2 SYGVQD (reference sequence). The CDR3 consists of 14 residues. In DNA form, the CDR3 reads TGCGCCAGCAGTGAGTCTTATGCGACCGGGGAGCTGTTTTTT. Its protein product is CASSESYATGELFF.

The chain joins TRBV4-1 to TRBJ2-5, with 8 bases fitting TRBD1. The germline CDR1 and CDR2 sequences are MGHRA and YSYEKL. This CDR3 has 18 residues. V was clipped by 0 bases and J by 5 bases; unmatched bases: 14. The CDR3 DNA reads as TGCGCCAGCAGCCAAGAGTCGGACAGGGCGGATTCCAAGGAGACCCAGTACTTC. Translation: CASSQESDRADSKETQYF.

The V and J genes are TRBV27 and TRBJ2-7; 9 bases map to TRBD1. The V segment lost 7 bases and the J segment 4 bases; nucleotides outside the gene matches: 8. The CDR3 is 14 amino acids. CDR1 is MNHEY and CDR2 is SMNVEV in the germline V gene (reference sequence). This chain's CDR3 is CASKGQGVGYEQYF. CDR3 coding DNA: TGTGCCAGCAAGGGACAGGGAGTCGGGTACGAGCAGTACTTC.

This clone was seen only a few times. This sequence joins TRBV7-2 and TRBJ1-2; 9 bases line up with TRBD1. V dropped 1 base and J dropped 4; count of bases not matched to a gene: 4. Germline V gives CDR1 SGHTA, CDR2 FQGNSA. This CDR3 is built from 15 residues. The CDR3 sequence is CASSLGTGEGYGYTF. The CDR3 region has the DNA TGTGCCAGCAGCTTAGGGACAGGGGAGGGCTATGGCTACACCTTC.

The chain couples TRBV5-4 to TRBJ2-2; 9 bases align to TRBD2. V was clipped by 2 bases and J by 4 bases; unmatched bases: 3. CDR1 and CDR2 from the germline V gene are SGHNT and YYREEE (reference sequence). The CDR3 is 15 residues long. Here the CDR3 DNA reads TGTGCCAGCAGCTTTAGCGGGAGTTCCACCGGGGAGCTGTTTTTT. Residues: CASSFSGSSTGELFF.

The chain employs TRBV7-4 and TRBJ1-1; TRBD1 might be the D (5 bases). The CDR3 consists of 14 residues. The germline V gene encodes CDR1 SGHVT and CDR2 SQSDAQ. V shed 5 bases and J shed 7 bases, with 17 bases lying between them. The CDR3 loop reads CASSLHKDNFEAFF. The CDR3, as DNA: TGTGCCAGCAGCCTACACAAGGACAATTTTGAAGCTTTCTTT.

This rearrangement joins TRBV6-5 to TRBJ1-6; D not resolved. Germline values: CDR1 MNHEY, CDR2 SVGAGI. The V end lost 6 bases, the J end lost 7 bases, and 16 bases lay between the germline ends. This CDR3 has 15 residues. Here the CDR3 reads CASSSLAGGNSPLHF. The CDR3 bases are TGTGCCAGCAGCTCCTTGGCGGGCGGGAATTCACCCCTCCACTTT.

The chain employs TRBV11-2 and TRBJ2-2; no reliable D call. CDR1 is SGHAT and CDR2 is FQNNGV in the germline V gene. Trimming stripped 5 bases from V and 4 bases from J, with 5 bases between. This CDR3 contains 12 residues. In nucleotides, the CDR3 is TGTGCCAGCAGCCCGGGCACCGGGGAGCTGTTTTTT. Residues: CASSPGTGELFF.

V is TRBV5-1 and J is TRBJ1-1; TRBD1 is a possible D gene (5 bases). Germline loops: CDR1 SGHRS, CDR2 YFSETQ. The CDR3 totals 15 residues. V gave up 0 bases and J gave up 1 base, with 10 bases separating them. CDR3 loop: CASSLEGGGNTEAFF. As DNA, the CDR3 is TGCGCCAGCAGCTTGGAAGGCGGGGGGAACACTGAAGCTTTCTTT.

The chain carries TRBV5-1 and TRBJ2-7; perhaps TRBD2 as D (7 bases). V shed 0 bases and J shed 5 bases, with 15 bases lying between them. The CDR3 spans 15 residues. CDR1 SGHRS and CDR2 YFSETQ come from the germline V gene. CDR3 residues: CASSLEFGGRDEQYF. CDR3 in DNA: TGCGCCAGCAGCTTGGAATTCGGGGGGCGGGACGAGCAGTACTTC.

The rearrangement joins TRBV6-5 to TRBJ1-1; tentative D call: TRBD1 (6 bases). V lost 6 bases to trimming and J lost 1 base, with 12 bases between them. Germline CDR1 MNHEY, CDR2 SVGAGI. The CDR3 is 14 amino acids. In DNA, the CDR3 is TGTGCCAGCAGCCCCGGGGGGCCGAACACTGAAGCTTTCTTT. Protein product: CASSPGGPNTEAFF.

The chain carries TRBV5-5 and TRBJ1-2; D call uncertain. CDR3 length equals 12 residues. V lost 0 bases to trimming and J lost 8 bases, with 8 bases between them. The germline V gene has CDR1 SGHKS and CDR2 YYEKEE (reference sequence). The CDR3 reads CASSLAGYGYTF. CDR3 coding DNA: TGTGCCAGCAGCTTGGCGGGGTACGGCTACACCTTC.

The chain has TRBV29-1 and TRBJ1-2; D unresolved. The CDR3 is 12 amino acids. Germline CDR1 is SQVTM and CDR2 is ANQGSEA. The V gene lost 3 bases and the J gene lost 7 bases, with 12 bases spanning the gap. The DNA for the CDR3 is TGCAGCGTTGACGGGAGGGAGGGTGGCTACACCTTC. This translates into CSVDGREGGYTF.